Listed here are 29 T cell receptor beta chains from one sample, sequenced in a study of PD-1 blockade in mismatch repair-deficient tumors (dated by TCRdb to 2016 to 2017). Library method: the immunoSEQ multiplex PCR assay. TCRdb took over this immuneACCESS table, retaining in-frame rearrangements with V and J assigned. Such tables are incomplete; in checked studies, under half of the missing clones stem from an unresolved V gene, and the remainder is unexplained. The table for this sample lists roughly 110,000 clones; 65% to 80% of them were counted only once. The ten largest clonotypes hold roughly 4.5% of the sample. This specimen was peripheral blood, taken 60 weeks after starting pembrolizumab. The source is an adult with mismatch repair-deficient cancer.

Here the CDR3 reads CASSAGHLGRTGELFF. CDR3 bases: TGTGCCAGCAGCGCGGGACATCTAGGTCGGACCGGGGAGCTGTTTTTT. This sequence joins TRBV7-3 and TRBJ2-2; either TRBD1 or TRBD2 may supply D (6 bases each). Germline V gives CDR1 SGHTA, CDR2 FQGTGA. There are 16 residues in the CDR3. The V gene lost 5 bases and the J gene lost 5 bases, with 18 bases spanning the gap. Full variable domain (rest looked up from reference TRBV7-3 and TRBJ2-2): GAGVSQTPSNKVTEKGKYVELRCDPISGHTALYWYRQSLGQGPEFLIYFQGTGAADDSGLPNDRFFAVRPEGSVSTLKIQRTERGDSAVYLCASSAGHLGRTGELFFGEGSRLTVL.

This clone was recorded once. The rearrangement uses TRBV12-5 and TRBJ2-2; 8 bases fit TRBD2. Germline V CDR1 and CDR2: LGHNT, FRNRAP. V was clipped by 6 bases and J by 4 bases; unmatched bases: 10. This CDR3 spans 16 amino acids. CDR3 nucleotides: TGTGCTAGTGGCTCTAGTAGCGGGAAACTCACCGGGGAGCTGTTTTTT. Translated: CASGSSSGKLTGELFF. Using reference TRBV12-5 and TRBJ2-2 for the parts outside the CDR3, the full variable domain is DARVTQTPRHKVTEMGQEVTMRCQPILGHNTVFWYRQTMMQGLELLAYFRNRAPLDDSGMPKDRFSAEMPDATLATLKIQPSEPRDSAVYFCASGSSSGKLTGELFFGEGSRLTVL.

This chain links TRBV7-9 with TRBJ1-1; D possibly corresponds to TRBD1 (5 bases). Germline values: CDR1 SEHNR, CDR2 FQNEAQ (reference sequence). Deletions cut 5 bases from V and 3 bases from J, with 19 bases between. CDR3 length equals 16 residues. The CDR3 DNA reads TGTGCCAGCAGCCCCGGGACGCAGGCGAGGGACACTGAAGCTTTCTTT. As protein: CASSPGTQARDTEAFF.

The gene calls are TRBV6-6 and TRBJ1-1; D remains unclear. Trimming pared 0 bases from V and 3 bases from J, leaving 14 bases between. This CDR3 comprises 16 residues. Germline V CDR1 and CDR2: MNHNY, SVGAGI (reference sequence). The CDR3 protein is CASSYSSGQRDTEAFF. DNA of the CDR3: TGTGCCAGCAGTTACTCGAGCGGGCAAAGGGACACTGAAGCTTTCTTT.

The chain is built from TRBV6-5 and TRBJ1-1; tentatively, D is TRBD1 (6 bases). V gave up 0 bases and J gave up 5 bases, with 7 bases separating them. The CDR3 has 13 amino acids. CDR1 and CDR2 from the germline V gene are MNHEY and SVGAGI. CDR3 sequence: CASSYSGGTEAFF. The CDR3 DNA is TGTGCCAGCAGTTACTCAGGGGGAACTGAAGCTTTCTTT.

This chain uses TRBV2 with TRBJ1-2; D may be TRBD1 (6 bases). This CDR3 has 13 amino acids. The germline V and J ends were trimmed by 6 bases and 4 bases, with 12 bases remaining between them. Germline V gene lookup returns CDR1 SNHLY and CDR2 FYNNEI. The CDR3 coding sequence is TGTGCCAGCAGCGCGACAGGCGCCTATGGCTACACCTTC. Its protein product is CASSATGAYGYTF. Based on the CDR3 plus reference TRBV2 and TRBJ1-2, the full variable domain is EPEVTQTPSHQVTQMGQEVILRCVPISNHLYFYWYRQILGQKVEFLVSFYNNEISEKSEIFDDQFSVERPDGSNFTLKIRSTKLEDSAMYFCASSATGAYGYTFGSGTRLTVV.

This clone was observed a handful of times. The chain carries TRBV7-9 and TRBJ1-2, with a tentative D call TRBD1 (5 bases). The ends were cut back, 5 bases at V and 8 bases at J, with 18 bases in the middle. Germline V gene sequence: CDR1 SEHNR, CDR2 FQNEAQ (reference sequence). CDR3 length: 14 amino acids. Written as DNA, the CDR3 is TGTGCCAGCAGCCTGTCAGGCGGGGGGAGCGGCTACACCTTC. Translating gives CASSLSGGGSGYTF.

This clone qualifies as medium-sized. The chain recombines TRBV7-9 with TRBJ2-7; D ambiguous. The V and J ends lost 5 bases and 3 bases respectively, with 8 bases between them. The germline V gene encodes CDR1 SEHNR and CDR2 FQNEAQ (reference sequence). The CDR3 consists of 12 residues. This CDR3 is CASSQDYYEQYF. CDR3 DNA sequence: TGTGCCAGCAGCCAGGATTACTACGAGCAGTACTTC.

CDR3 protein: CASSVLGQGTTEAFF. Here the CDR3 DNA reads TGTGCCAGCAGCGTATTGGGTCAGGGTACCACTGAAGCTTTCTTT. The chain uses TRBV9 and TRBJ1-1; a weak D match, TRBD1 (5 bases). V lost 1 base to trimming and J lost 4 bases, with 14 bases between them. This CDR3 comprises 15 residues. The germline V gene has CDR1 SGDLS and CDR2 YYNGEE. Supplemented by reference TRBV9 and TRBJ1-1, the full variable domain reads DSGVTQTPKHLITATGQRVTLRCSPRSGDLSVYWYQQSLDQGLQFLIQYYNGEERAKGNILERFSAQQFPDLHSELNLSSLELGDSALYFCASSVLGQGTTEAFFGQGTRLTVV.

The rearrangement uses TRBV2 and TRBJ1-1; D is unclear. Germline CDR1 reads SNHLY; CDR2 reads FYNNEI. The CDR3 length is 14 residues. The germline V and J ends were trimmed by 4 bases and 1 base, with 10 bases remaining between them. For the CDR3, the DNA is TGTGCCAGCAGTGTTAACAGAGAGAACACTGAAGCTTTCTTT. This codes for CASSVNRENTEAFF. Based on the CDR3 plus reference TRBV2 and TRBJ1-1, the full variable domain is EPEVTQTPSHQVTQMGQEVILRCVPISNHLYFYWYRQILGQKVEFLVSFYNNEISEKSEIFDDQFSVERPDGSNFTLKIRSTKLEDSAMYFCASSVNRENTEAFFGQGTRLTVV.

The rearrangement links TRBV28 to TRBJ2-5; the D is unclear. The V and J ends lost 7 bases and 2 bases respectively, with 8 bases between them. The CDR3 consists of 12 residues. Germline CDR1 and CDR2: MDHEN and SYDVKM. The CDR3 here is CASNVRQETQYF. CDR3 sequence (DNA): TGTGCCAGCAATGTCCGGCAAGAGACCCAGTACTTC.

The chain carries TRBV5-4 and TRBJ2-2; 12 positions agree with TRBD2. Germline V gene sequence: CDR1 SGHNT, CDR2 YYREEE (reference sequence). Trimming cost V 4 bases and J 5 bases; bases outside gene matches: 3. The CDR3 contains 15 residues. Written as DNA, the CDR3 is TGTGCCAGCAGCCTAGGACTAGCGGGGACCGGGGAGCTGTTTTTT. Amino acid sequence: CASSLGLAGTGELFF.

The chain couples TRBV5-1 to TRBJ1-1; D unresolved. With 4 bases removed from V and 2 bases from J, the gap between germline ends came to 12 bases. The germline gives CDR1 SGHRS, CDR2 YFSETQ. This CDR3 region has 14 residues. The CDR3 nucleotides read TGCGCCAGCAGCCGCGGGGAGTCAAACACTGAAGCTTTCTTT. Translating gives CASSRGESNTEAFF.

This chain uses TRBV4-2 with TRBJ2-2; D gene uncertain. V lost 4 bases and J lost 3, with 9 bases in between. The CDR3 covers 14 residues. Looked up from germline, CDR1 is LGHNA and CDR2 is YNFKEQ. The CDR3 DNA is TGTGCCAGCAGCCCCTCAGAAGACACCGGGGAGCTGTTTTTT. It yields the protein CASSPSEDTGELFF.

The chain employs TRBV29-1 and TRBJ2-7; D may be TRBD2 (7 bases). This CDR3 is 12 amino acids long. Germline assignment: CDR1 SQVTM and CDR2 ANQGSEA. V dropped 7 bases and J dropped 7 bases, with 17 bases sitting between them. Written as DNA, the CDR3 is TGCAGCGCCAGATCGGGGGGCGATGAGCAGTACTTC. It translates to CSARSGGDEQYF.

The J gene is TRBJ2-7, the V gene TRBV7-6, with 12 positions matching TRBD2. The length of the CDR3 is 15 residues. With 5 bases clipped from V and 4 bases from J, the junction kept 6 bases outside the gene matches. The germline CDR1 and CDR2 sequences are SGHVS and FNYEAQ. The CDR3 region is CASSMRTSGIYEQYF. For the CDR3, the DNA is TGTGCCAGCAGCATGCGGACTAGCGGGATATACGAGCAGTACTTC.

The gene calls are TRBV4-1 and TRBJ2-2; the D gene is possibly TRBD1 (6 bases). V was pared by 1 base and J by 2 bases, with 14 bases between. The length of the CDR3 is 17 residues. Germline CDR1 is MGHRA and CDR2 is YSYEKL. In DNA form, the CDR3 reads TGCGCCAGCAGCCAAGGAACAGGGAAGGTCAACACCGGGGAGCTGTTTTTT. This gives the protein CASSQGTGKVNTGELFF.

V and J are TRBV28 and TRBJ2-7; 13 nucleotides align to TRBD2. Germline V gene lookup returns CDR1 MDHEN and CDR2 SYDVKM. V was pared by 5 bases and J by 0 bases, with 10 bases of the junction left unmatched. The CDR3 has 18 amino acids. CDR3 nucleotide sequence: TGTGCCAGCAGTCGCGGGACTAGCGGGGAGCCACACTCCTACGAGCAGTACTTC. The encoded protein is CASSRGTSGEPHSYEQYF.

V usage is TRBV29-1 and J usage is TRBJ2-3, with a weak D call TRBD2 (7 bases). Deletions cut 5 bases from V and 0 bases from J, with 15 bases between. This CDR3 has 15 residues. Germline-derived CDR1 and CDR2 are SQVTM and ANQGSEA. CDR3 sequence (DNA): TGCAGCGTTTCTCTGGCGGGGGCTAGCACAGATACGCAGTATTTT. As protein: CSVSLAGASTDTQYF.

This clone has more than one count but fewer than ten. The chain links TRBV18 to TRBJ1-5; possibly TRBD1 for D (6 bases). Per germline, CDR1 KGHSH and CDR2 LQKENI. V was clipped by 0 bases and J by 3 bases, with 12 bases between them. This CDR3 has 16 residues. The CDR3 sequence is CASSPPWGRYNQPQHF. CDR3 DNA: TGTGCCAGCTCACCACCTTGGGGGCGGTACAATCAGCCCCAGCATTTT.

The chain employs TRBV6-1 and TRBJ2-2; the D gene is possibly TRBD2 (6 bases). This CDR3 spans 17 amino acids. With 4 bases removed from V and 2 bases from J, the gap between germline ends came to 17 bases. Looked up from germline, CDR1 is MNHNS and CDR2 is SASEGT. The CDR3 sequence: CASSGQSSGPNTGELFF. DNA of the CDR3: TGTGCCAGCAGTGGCCAGTCCAGCGGGCCAAACACCGGGGAGCTGTTTTTT.

The chain employs TRBV11-3 and TRBJ2-1; 12 positions match TRBD2. The CDR3 runs to 16 residues. V lost 6 bases, J lost 1 base, and 4 bases stayed unmatched. Germline V gene data show CDR1 as SGHNT and CDR2 as YENEEA. CDR3: CASSLGTSGSYNEQFF. In nucleotides, the CDR3 is TGTGCCAGCAGTCTAGGGACTAGCGGGTCCTACAATGAGCAGTTCTTC.

CDR3 bases: TGTGCCAGCAGTACAACTAGCGGGAGGGCCCCTTCTGGTTTCTACAATGAGCAGTTCTTC. Amino acid sequence: CASSTTSGRAPSGFYNEQFF. The chain carries TRBV21-1 and TRBJ2-1; TRBD2, the D gene given by the table, was not confirmed from the DNA. TRBV21-1 is flagged as a pseudogene. The CDR3 is 20 amino acids.

CDR3 nucleotide sequence: TGTGCCAGCAGCTTCGAACCCTGGGGCTCCGAGCAGTACTTC. Protein: CASSFEPWGSEQYF. The chain joins TRBV11-2 to TRBJ2-7, with D possibly TRBD1 on 5 matching bases. Germline lookup yields CDR1 SGHAT and CDR2 FQNNGV. The CDR3 consists of 14 residues. With 3 bases removed from V and 6 bases from J, the gap between germline ends came to 15 bases.

The J gene is TRBJ1-2, the V gene TRBV6-5, with TRBD1 matching over 9 bases. The CDR3 consists of 15 residues. The V and J ends lost 0 bases and 6 bases, in that order; junction bases with no gene match: 5. CDR1 and CDR2 (germline): MNHEY, SVGAGI. CDR3 nucleotides: TGTGCCAGCAGTTACTCCGGACAGGGGAAAGATGGCTACACCTTC. This codes for CASSYSGQGKDGYTF.

V and J are TRBV2 and TRBJ2-7; 7 nucleotides match TRBD1. J lost 5 bases, V lost 2 bases, and 9 bases had no gene match. The CDR3 is 15 residues long. Looked up from germline, CDR1 is SNHLY and CDR2 is FYNNEI. The CDR3: CASSESRGRGNEQYF. CDR3 DNA: TGTGCCAGCAGTGAAAGTAGGGGCAGGGGGAACGAGCAGTACTTC. The whole variable domain, filled in from reference TRBV2 and TRBJ2-7, reads EPEVTQTPSHQVTQMGQEVILRCVPISNHLYFYWYRQILGQKVEFLVSFYNNEISEKSEIFDDQFSVERPDGSNFTLKIRSTKLEDSAMYFCASSESRGRGNEQYFGPGTRLTVT.

The genes are TRBV6-5 and TRBJ2-7; TRBD2 agrees at 8 bases. V lost 0 bases to trimming and J lost 2 bases; unmatched junction nucleotides: 3. Germline V gene sequence: CDR1 MNHEY, CDR2 SVGAGI. The CDR3 sequence is 15 residues long. In nucleotides, the CDR3 is TGTGCCAGCAGTTACTCGGCGGGAGGCACCTACGAGCAGTACTTC. Its protein is CASSYSAGGTYEQYF.

The chain uses TRBV5-1 and TRBJ1-4, with TRBD1 matching over 7 bases. There are 16 residues in the CDR3. V dropped 4 bases and J dropped 2; count of bases not matched to a gene: 8. Germline V gene data show CDR1 as SGHRS and CDR2 as YFSETQ. The CDR3 coding sequence is TGCGCCAGCAGCCCCCAGACAGGGAATACTAATGAAAAACTGTTTTTT. As protein: CASSPQTGNTNEKLFF.

The chain is built from TRBV28 and TRBJ2-1, with a tentative D call TRBD1 (6 bases). The CDR3 covers 16 residues. The germline CDR1 and CDR2 sequences are MDHEN and SYDVKM. V was cut by 6 bases and J by 1 base, with 16 bases left in between. This CDR3 is CASRRLLGGSYNEQFF. CDR3 nucleotides: TGTGCCAGCAGGCGCCTATTAGGGGGATCCTACAATGAGCAGTTCTTC.